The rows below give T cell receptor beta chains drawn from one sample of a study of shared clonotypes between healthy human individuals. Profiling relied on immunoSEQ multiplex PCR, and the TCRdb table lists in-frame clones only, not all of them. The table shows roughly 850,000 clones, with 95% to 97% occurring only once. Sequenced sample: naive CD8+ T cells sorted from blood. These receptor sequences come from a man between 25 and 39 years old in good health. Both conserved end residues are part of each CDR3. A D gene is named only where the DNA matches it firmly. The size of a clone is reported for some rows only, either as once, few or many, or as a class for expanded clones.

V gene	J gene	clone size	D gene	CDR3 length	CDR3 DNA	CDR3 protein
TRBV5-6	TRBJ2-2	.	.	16	TGTGCCAGTAACTCCGCGGAACGGGGGAACACCGGGGAGCTGTTTTTT	CASNSAERGNTGELFF
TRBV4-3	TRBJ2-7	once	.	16	TGCGCCAGCAGCCAAGATACGTCCTCCCCGTACTACGAGCAGTACTTC	CASSQDTSSPYYEQYF
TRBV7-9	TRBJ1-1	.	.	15	TGTGCCAGCAGCTTTCTCCCGGGGGAGAACACTGAAGCTTTCTTT	CASSFLPGENTEAFF
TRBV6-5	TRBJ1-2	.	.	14	TGTGCCAGCAGTAACCCAGGGAGCTCCTATGGCTACACCTTC	CASSNPGSSYGYTF
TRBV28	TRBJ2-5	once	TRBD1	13	TGTGCCAGCACTAGGACAGGGGCGAAGACCCAGTACTTC	CASTRTGAKTQYF
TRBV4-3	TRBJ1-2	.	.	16	TGCGCCAGCAGCCAAGCTCCGGAACAGGGCAACTATGGCTACACCTTC	CASSQAPEQGNYGYTF
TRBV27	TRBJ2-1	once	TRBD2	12	TGTGCCACCACTAGCGGGGGGCTAGGGCAGTTCTTC	CATTSGGLGQFF
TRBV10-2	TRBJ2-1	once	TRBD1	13	TGCGCCAGCGGAGGACAGGGGCAAAATGAGCAGTTCTTC	CASGGQGQNEQFF
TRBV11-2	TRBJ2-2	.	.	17	TGTGCCAGCAGCCCCAGCTCGGGGGGCGCGAACACCGGGGAGCTGTTTTTT	CASSPSSGGANTGELFF
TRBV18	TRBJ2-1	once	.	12	TGTGCCAGCTCCCACAAATACAATGAGCAGTTCTTC	CASSHKYNEQFF
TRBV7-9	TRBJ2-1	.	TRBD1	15	TGTGCCAGCAGCTTAGAGGGGACAGGGGATAATGAGCAGTTCTTC	CASSLEGTGDNEQFF
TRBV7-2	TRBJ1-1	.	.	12	TGTGCCAGCAGCTTAGTCCCGGCAGAAGCTTTCTTT	CASSLVPAEAFF
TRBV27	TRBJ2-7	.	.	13	TGTGCCAGCAGTTTAAGGGGGTTCTACGAGCAGTACTTC	CASSLRGFYEQYF
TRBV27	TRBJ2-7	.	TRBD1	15	TGTGCCAGCAGTGACCGACAGGGCCCGGCCTACGAGCAGTACTTC	CASSDRQGPAYEQYF
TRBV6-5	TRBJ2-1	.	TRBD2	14	TGTGCCAGCACCCGGACTAGCGGTGTGGGTGAGCAGTTCTTC	CASTRTSGVGEQFF